This T cell receptor (beta chain) comes out of a study of shared clonotypes between healthy human individuals. The wider study: Each donor had three CD4 naive, three CD4 memory, two CD8 naive and one CD8 memory plate.

CDR1 is SGDLS and CDR2 is YYNGEE in the germline V gene. The V gene end was trimmed by 3 bases and the J gene end by 1 base; junction bases not matched to a gene: 9. The CDR3 covers 17 residues. Naive CD8 cells lacked CD45RO and underwent positive selection for CCR7, leaving out terminally differentiated effector memory CD45RA+ cells. There were only Caucasian adults among the donors, and all lived in Nashville, Tennessee. The sample holds one count of this clone. Running of the assay took place at deep level. Replicate sorted-subset PCRs were loaded with approximately 200 ng DNA, tens of thousands of T cell genomes. Profiling relied on immunoSEQ multiplex PCR, and the TCRdb table lists in-frame clones only, not all of them. The sample consists of approximately 600,000 clones, approximately 95% of them appearing once.

Sequencing used naive CD8+ T cells sorted from blood. The sequence derives from a woman in her twenties or thirties in good health. The chain joins TRBV9 to TRBJ1-2; 10 bases match TRBD1. The CDR3 coding sequence is TGTGCCAGCAGCGGATCGGGACAGGGGAGATATAACTATGGCTACACCTTC. Translating gives CASSGSGQGRYNYGYTF.